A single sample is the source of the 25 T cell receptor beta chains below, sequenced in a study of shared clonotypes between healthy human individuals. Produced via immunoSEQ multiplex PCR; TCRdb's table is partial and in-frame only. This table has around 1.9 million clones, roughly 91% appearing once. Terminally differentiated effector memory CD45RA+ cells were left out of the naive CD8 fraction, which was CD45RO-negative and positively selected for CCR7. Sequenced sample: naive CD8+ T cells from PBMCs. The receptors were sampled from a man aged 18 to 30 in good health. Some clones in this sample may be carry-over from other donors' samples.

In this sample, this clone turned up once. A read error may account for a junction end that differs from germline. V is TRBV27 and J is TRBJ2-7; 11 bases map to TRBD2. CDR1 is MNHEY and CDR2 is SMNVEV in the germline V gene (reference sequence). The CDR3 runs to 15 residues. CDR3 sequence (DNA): TGTGCCAGCAGTTTGGGACTAGCGGTTTCCTCCGAGCAGTACTTC. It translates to CASSLGLAVSSEQYF.

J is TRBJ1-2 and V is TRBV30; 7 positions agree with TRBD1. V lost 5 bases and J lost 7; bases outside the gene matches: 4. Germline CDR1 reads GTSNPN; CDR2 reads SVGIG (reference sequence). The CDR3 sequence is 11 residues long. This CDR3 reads CAWQQGIGYTF. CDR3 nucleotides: TGTGCCTGGCAACAGGGGATTGGCTACACCTTC.

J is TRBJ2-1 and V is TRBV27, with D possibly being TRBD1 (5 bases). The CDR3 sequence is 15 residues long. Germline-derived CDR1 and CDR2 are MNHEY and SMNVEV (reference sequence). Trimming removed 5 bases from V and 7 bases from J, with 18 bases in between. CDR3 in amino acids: CASSARQTQINEQFF. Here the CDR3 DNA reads TGTGCCAGCAGTGCCAGACAGACACAAATAAATGAGCAGTTCTTC.

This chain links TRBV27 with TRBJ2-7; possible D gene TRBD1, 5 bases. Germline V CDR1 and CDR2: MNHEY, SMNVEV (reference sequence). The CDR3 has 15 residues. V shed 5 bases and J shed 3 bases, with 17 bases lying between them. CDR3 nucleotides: TGTGCCAGCAGTCCCCATGGGCAGGGAATCTACGAGCAGTACTTC. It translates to CASSPHGQGIYEQYF.

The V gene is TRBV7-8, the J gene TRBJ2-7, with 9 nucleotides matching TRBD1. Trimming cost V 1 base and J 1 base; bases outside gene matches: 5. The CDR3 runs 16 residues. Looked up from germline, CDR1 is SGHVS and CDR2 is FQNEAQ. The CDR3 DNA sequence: TGTGCCAGCAGCTTAGAGGGGACAGGGACGTCCTACGAGCAGTACTTC. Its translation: CASSLEGTGTSYEQYF.

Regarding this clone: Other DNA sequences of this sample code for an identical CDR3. The CDR3 region has the DNA TGTGCCAGCTCACCACCGACAGGGGGCAACACTGAAGCTTTCTTT. This encodes CASSPPTGGNTEAFF. This chain links TRBV18 with TRBJ1-1, with TRBD1 identical over 10 bases. Germline loops: CDR1 KGHSH, CDR2 LQKENI. The CDR3 is 15 amino acids. J was trimmed by 2 bases and V by 0 bases; bases with no gene match: 0.

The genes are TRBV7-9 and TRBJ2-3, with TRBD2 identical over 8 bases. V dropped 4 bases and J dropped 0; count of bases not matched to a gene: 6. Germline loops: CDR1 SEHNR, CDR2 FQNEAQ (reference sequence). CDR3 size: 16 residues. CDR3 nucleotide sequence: TGTGCCAGCAGCTACCGACTAGCGTCTAGCACAGATACGCAGTATTTT. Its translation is CASSYRLASSTDTQYF.

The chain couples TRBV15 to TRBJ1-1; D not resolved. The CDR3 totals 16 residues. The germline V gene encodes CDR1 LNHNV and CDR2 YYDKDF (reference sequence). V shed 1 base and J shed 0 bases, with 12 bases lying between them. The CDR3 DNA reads TGTGCCACCAGCAGAGCTCCTGGAACCCTGAACACTGAAGCTTTCTTT. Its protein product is CATSRAPGTLNTEAFF. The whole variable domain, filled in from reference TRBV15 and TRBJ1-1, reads DAMVIQNPRYQVTQFGKPVTLSCSQTLNHNVMYWYQQKSSQAPKLLFHYYDKDFNNEADTPDNFQSRRPNTSFCFLDIRSPGLGDTAMYLCATSRAPGTLNTEAFFGQGTRLTVV.

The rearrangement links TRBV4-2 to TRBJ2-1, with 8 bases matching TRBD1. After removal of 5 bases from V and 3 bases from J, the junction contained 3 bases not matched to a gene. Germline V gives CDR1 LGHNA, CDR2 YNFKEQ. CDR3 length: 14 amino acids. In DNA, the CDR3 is TGTGCCAGCAGCGAGGGGACAGGCTACAATGAGCAGTTCTTC. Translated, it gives CASSEGTGYNEQFF.

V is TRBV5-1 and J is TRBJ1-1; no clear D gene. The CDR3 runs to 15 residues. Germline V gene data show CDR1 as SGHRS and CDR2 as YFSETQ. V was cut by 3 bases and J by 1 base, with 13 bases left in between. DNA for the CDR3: TGCGCCAGCAGCTCGGACCTGTTGCGGAACACTGAAGCTTTCTTT. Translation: CASSSDLLRNTEAFF.

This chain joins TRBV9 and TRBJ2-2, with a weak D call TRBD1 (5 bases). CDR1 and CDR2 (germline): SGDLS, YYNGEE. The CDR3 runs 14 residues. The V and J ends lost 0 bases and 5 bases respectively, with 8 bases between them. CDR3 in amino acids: CASSVVGVTGELFF. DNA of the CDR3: TGTGCCAGCAGCGTAGTAGGGGTAACCGGGGAGCTGTTTTTT.

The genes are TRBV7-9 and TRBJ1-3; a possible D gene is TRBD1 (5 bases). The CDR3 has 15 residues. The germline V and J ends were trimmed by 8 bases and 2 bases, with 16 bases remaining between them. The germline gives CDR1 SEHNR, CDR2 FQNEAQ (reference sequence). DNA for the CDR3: TGTGCCAGCGTCCGGTCCGGGGGAGCTGGAAACACCATATATTTT. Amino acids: CASVRSGGAGNTIYF.

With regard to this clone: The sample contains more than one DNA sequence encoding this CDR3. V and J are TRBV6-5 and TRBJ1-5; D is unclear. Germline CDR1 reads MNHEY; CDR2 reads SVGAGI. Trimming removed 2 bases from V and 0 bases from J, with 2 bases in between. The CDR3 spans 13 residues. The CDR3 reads CASSYGSNQPQHF. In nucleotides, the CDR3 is TGTGCCAGCAGTTACGGTAGCAATCAGCCCCAGCATTTT.

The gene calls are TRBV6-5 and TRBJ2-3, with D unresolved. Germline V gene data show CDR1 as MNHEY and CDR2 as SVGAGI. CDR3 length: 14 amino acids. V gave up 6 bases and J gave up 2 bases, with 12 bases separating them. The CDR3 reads CASRLTLNTDTQYF. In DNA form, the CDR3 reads TGTGCCAGCAGGCTCACGTTGAACACAGATACGCAGTATTTT.

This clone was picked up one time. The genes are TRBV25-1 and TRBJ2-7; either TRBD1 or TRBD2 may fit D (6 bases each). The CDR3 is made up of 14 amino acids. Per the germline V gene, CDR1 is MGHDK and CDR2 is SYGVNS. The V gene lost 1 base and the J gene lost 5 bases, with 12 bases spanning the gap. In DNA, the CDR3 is TGTGCCAGCAGTGAATTAGGGGGGTTTCACGAGCAGTACTTC. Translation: CASSELGGFHEQYF.

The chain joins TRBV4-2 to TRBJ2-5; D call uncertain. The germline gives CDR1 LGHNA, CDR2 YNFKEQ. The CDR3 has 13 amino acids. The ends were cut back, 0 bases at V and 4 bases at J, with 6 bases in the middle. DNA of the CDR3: TGTGCCAGCAGCCAAGAGCTCGGAGAGACCCAGTACTTC. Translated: CASSQELGETQYF.

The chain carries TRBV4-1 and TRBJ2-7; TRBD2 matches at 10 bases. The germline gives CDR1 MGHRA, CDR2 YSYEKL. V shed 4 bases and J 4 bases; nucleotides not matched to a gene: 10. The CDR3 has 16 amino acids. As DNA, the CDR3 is TGCGCCAGCAGCCGCGAGCGGGAGGGCCAGGGTTACGAGCAGTACTTC. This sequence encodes CASSREREGQGYEQYF.

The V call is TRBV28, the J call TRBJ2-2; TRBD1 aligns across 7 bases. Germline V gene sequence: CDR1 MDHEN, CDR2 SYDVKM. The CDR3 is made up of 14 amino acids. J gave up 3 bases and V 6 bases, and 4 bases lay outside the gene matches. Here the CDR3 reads CASSTGQHTGELFF. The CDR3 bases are TGTGCCAGCAGCACGGGACAGCACACCGGGGAGCTGTTTTTT.

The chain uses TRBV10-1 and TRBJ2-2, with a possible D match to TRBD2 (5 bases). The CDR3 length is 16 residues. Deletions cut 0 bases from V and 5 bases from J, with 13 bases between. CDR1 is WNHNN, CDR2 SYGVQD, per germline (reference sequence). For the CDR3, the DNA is TGCGCCAGCAGTGAGTCGTACGGTCGAGGGACCGGGGAGCTGTTTTTT. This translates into CASSESYGRGTGELFF.

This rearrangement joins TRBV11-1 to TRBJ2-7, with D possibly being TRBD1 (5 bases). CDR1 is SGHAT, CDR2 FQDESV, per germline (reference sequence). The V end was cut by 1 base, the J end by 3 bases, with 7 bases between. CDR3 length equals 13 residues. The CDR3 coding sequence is TGTGCCAGCAGCTTAGGACAGAGCTACGAGCAGTACTTC. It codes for CASSLGQSYEQYF.

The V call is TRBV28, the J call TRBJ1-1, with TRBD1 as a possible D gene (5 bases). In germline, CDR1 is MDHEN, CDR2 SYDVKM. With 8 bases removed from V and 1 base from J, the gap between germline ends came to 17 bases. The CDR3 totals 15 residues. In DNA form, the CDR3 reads TGTGCCAGCGCATATCCCAGGGAGAGGAACACTGAAGCTTTCTTT. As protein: CASAYPRERNTEAFF.

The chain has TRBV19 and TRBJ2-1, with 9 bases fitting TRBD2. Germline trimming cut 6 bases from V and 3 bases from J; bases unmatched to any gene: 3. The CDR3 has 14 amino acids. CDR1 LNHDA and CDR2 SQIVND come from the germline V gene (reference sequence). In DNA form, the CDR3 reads TGTGCCAGTAGGAGCGGGAGGAACTACAATGAGCAGTTCTTC. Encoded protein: CASRSGRNYNEQFF.

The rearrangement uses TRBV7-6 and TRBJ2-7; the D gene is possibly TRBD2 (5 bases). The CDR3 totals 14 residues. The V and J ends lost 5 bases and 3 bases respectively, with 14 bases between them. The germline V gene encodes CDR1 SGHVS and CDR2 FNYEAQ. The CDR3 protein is CASSPARGDYEQYF. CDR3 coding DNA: TGTGCCAGCAGCCCAGCCCGGGGAGACTACGAGCAGTACTTC.

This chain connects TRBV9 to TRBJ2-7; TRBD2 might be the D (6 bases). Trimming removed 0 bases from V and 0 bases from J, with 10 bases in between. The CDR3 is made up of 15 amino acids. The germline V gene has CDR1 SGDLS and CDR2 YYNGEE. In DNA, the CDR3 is TGTGCCAGCAGCGTAGGTGTAGCGGCCTCCTACGAGCAGTACTTC. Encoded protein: CASSVGVAASYEQYF.

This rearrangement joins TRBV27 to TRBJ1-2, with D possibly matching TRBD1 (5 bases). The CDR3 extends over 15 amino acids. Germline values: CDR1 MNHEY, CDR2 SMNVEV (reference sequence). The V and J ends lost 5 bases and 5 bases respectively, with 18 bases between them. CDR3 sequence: CASSDTRQPRYGYTF. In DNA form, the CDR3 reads TGTGCCAGCAGTGACACCAGACAGCCACGTTATGGCTACACCTTC.